This entry is about one T cell receptor (beta chain). Repertoires were generated with immunoSEQ multiplex PCR, while TCRdb's copy carries only in-frame clones and drops some. The repertoire holds over 200,000 clones, with over 75% as singletons. These data belong to a study of control samples from healthy donors and cancer patients. This CDR3 contains 11 residues. CDR1 is DFQATT, CDR2 SNEGSKA, per germline (reference sequence). Trimming removed 2 bases from V and 4 bases from J, with 5 bases in between. This receptor was taken from a woman aged 60-75 years with lung cancer. This chain uses TRBV20-1 with TRBJ1-1; D unclear. The specimen sequenced was PBMCs. The CDR3 region has the DNA TGCAGTGCTAGAAGGCTCACTGAAGCTTTCTTT. Amino acids: CSARRLTEAFF.